These T cell receptor beta chains were read from a single sample in a study of T cells in tumors after PD-1 blockade. Using immunoSEQ multiplex PCR, the repertoire was profiled, and TCRdb retains in-frame clones only, with some absent. The data contain a few thousand clones, 65% to 70% of them singletons. This specimen consisted of tumor tissue, obtained before anti-PD-1 treatment. Receptor source: a human donor with cutaneous squamous cell carcinoma. CDR3s include the opening cysteine and the closing phenylalanine or tryptophan. D genes are given only for firm matches. Where a row states a size, it is once, few, many or the class of an expanded clone; other rows omit it.

clone size	V gene	J gene	D gene	CDR3 DNA	CDR3 protein
NA	TRBV10-3	TRBJ2-2	NA	TGTGCCATCAGTGTTCCGGACTCTCTGAACACCGGGGAGCTGTTTTTT	CAISVPDSLNTGELFF
NA	TRBV6-1	TRBJ1-4	NA	TGTGCCAGCAGTGAATGGCATGAAAAACTGTTTTTT	CASSEWHEKLFF
NA	TRBV9	TRBJ2-7	TRBD2	TGTGCCAGCAGCGTAGTTAGCGGGGGGGTCTACGAGCAGTACTTC	CASSVVSGGVYEQYF
NA	TRBV2	TRBJ2-5	NA	TGTGCCAGCAGTCGTCAGGGTTTTCCCCCCCAAGAGACCCAGTACTTC	CASSRQGFPPQETQYF
NA	TRBV19	TRBJ1-1	NA	TGTGCCAGTAAATTTCTTTCGGGCACTGAAGCTTTCTTT	CASKFLSGTEAFF
once	TRBV5-4	TRBJ2-5	TRBD2	TGTGCCAGCAGCTTGCTCTGGGTTGTTCGAGGGGAGGGGATCCAAGAGACCCAGTACTTC	CASSLLWVVRGEGIQETQYF
NA	TRBV28	TRBJ2-7	NA	TGTGCCAGCAGTTTGCTTGGCGAGCAGTACTTC	CASSLLGEQYF
NA	TRBV7-9	TRBJ1-6	NA	TGTGCCAGCAGCTTAGGTACAGGGTTCGTATCACCCCTCCACTTT	CASSLGTGFVSPLHF
NA	TRBV10-2	TRBJ2-7	NA	TGCGCCAGCAGGGGGGTATTCTACGAGCAGTACTTC	CASRGVFYEQYF
NA	TRBV5-1	TRBJ2-3	NA	TGCGCCAGCAGCCTCCTTTCTGCGTCGTCAGATACGCAGTATTTT	CASSLLSASSDTQYF
NA	TRBV6-1	TRBJ2-2	NA	TGTGCCAGCAGTGAACAGGCCCTGGGCACCGGGGAGCTGTTTTTT	CASSEQALGTGELFF
NA	TRBV7-9	TRBJ2-3	TRBD2	TGTGCCAGCAGCTTGACTAGCGGGGGGCAAGATACGCAGTATTTT	CASSLTSGGQDTQYF
NA	TRBV28	TRBJ2-3	NA	TGTGCCAGCAGTCTCGACAGGCTGCCTAGCACAGATACGCAGTATTTT	CASSLDRLPSTDTQYF
NA	TRBV4-1	TRBJ1-5	NA	TGCGCCAGCAGCCAAGGGGTCCCCAGGGCAAATCAGCCCCAGCATTTT	CASSQGVPRANQPQHF
NA	TRBV5-6	TRBJ2-1	NA	TGTGCCAGCAGCTTCCAGTATGAGCAGTTCTTC	CASSFQYEQFF
NA	TRBV30	TRBJ1-2	NA	TGTGCCTGGAGTGTGACCGCACAGGGCGTCGGGGGCTACACCTTC	CAWSVTAQGVGGYTF
once	TRBV7-9	TRBJ1-3	NA	TGTGCCAGCAGCTTGTTACTCCTCGCAAACACCATATATTTT	CASSLLLLANTIYF
few	TRBV7-3	TRBJ1-6	NA	TGTGCCAGCAGCCCGGACTTTTCTAATTCACCCCTCCACTTT	CASSPDFSNSPLHF
NA	TRBV24-1	TRBJ2-2	NA	TGTGCCACCAGTGATTTGTATCGTAACACCGGGGAGCTGTTTTTT	CATSDLYRNTGELFF
few	TRBV10-1	TRBJ2-2	NA	TGCGCCAGCAGTGTAGGCTTCCTTAACACCGGGGAGCTGTTTTTT	CASSVGFLNTGELFF
few	TRBV4-2	TRBJ1-1	NA	TGTGCCTCCCCGAGGGGGGGGGCCACTGAAGCTTTCTTT	CASPRGGATEAFF
NA	TRBV12-5	TRBJ1-1	NA	TGTGCTAGTGGTTTGGTACAGTCCTACACTGAAGCTTTCTTT	CASGLVQSYTEAFF
NA	TRBV4-1	TRBJ2-7	NA	TGCGCCAGCAGCCAAGAAGCACTAGAATCGTACGAGCAGTACTTC	CASSQEALESYEQYF
NA	TRBV11-3	TRBJ2-1	NA	TGTGCCAGCAGCCGTTCTCTCGGAACCCACAATGAGCAGTTCTTC	CASSRSLGTHNEQFF
medium-sized	TRBV19	TRBJ2-5	NA	TGTGCCAGTAGTGGGGACGGGGGGCCGAGGGAGACCCAGTACTTC	CASSGDGGPRETQYF
large	TRBV19	TRBJ2-3	TRBD1	TGTGCCAGTAGAACGGGACAGAGCACAGATACGCAGTATTTT	CASRTGQSTDTQYF
NA	TRBV5-1	TRBJ2-2	NA	TGCGCCAGCAGCTTGGCTGGGAGCCTGGACACCGGGGAGCTGTTTTTT	CASSLAGSLDTGELFF
NA	TRBV6-5	TRBJ2-3	NA	TGTGCCAGCAGTTACGCCGACTCCCCAAATACGCAGTATTTT	CASSYADSPNTQYF
NA	TRBV3-1/TRBV3-2	TRBJ2-4	NA	TGTGCCAGCAGCCAAGAGCCGCACATTCAGTACTTC	CASSQEPHIQYF
NA	TRBV3-1/TRBV3-2	TRBJ2-1	NA	TGTGCCACCTCCCGGGAATACAATGAGCAGTTCTTC	CATSREYNEQFF
NA	TRBV15	TRBJ1-5	NA	TGTGCCACCAGCCGATCTGCCGGAGGCAATCAGCCCCAGCATTTT	CATSRSAGGNQPQHF
once	TRBV2	TRBJ2-3	TRBD2	TGTGCCAGCAGTGAAAGAGGTGGACTAGCGCCAGATACGCAGTATTTT	CASSERGGLAPDTQYF
once	TRBV3-1/TRBV3-2	TRBJ1-4	NA	TGTGCCAGCAGCCAAGTAATGGGGGATGAAAAACTGTTTTTT	CASSQVMGDEKLFF
NA	TRBV24-1	TRBJ2-7	TRBD1	TGTGCCACCGGAACAACAGGGGACGCCTACGAGCAGTACTTC	CATGTTGDAYEQYF
NA	TRBV5-1	TRBJ2-3	NA	TGCGCCAGCAGCTTGGAACTAGCTAGCACAGATACGCAGTATTTT	CASSLELASTDTQYF
NA	TRBV6-5	TRBJ1-1	NA	TGTGCCAGCAGTCTAACGACAAGAAACACTGAAGCTTTCTTT	CASSLTTRNTEAFF
NA	TRBV7-9	TRBJ1-6	NA	TGTGCCAGCAGCTTTTCACAGACTTCACCCCTCCACTTT	CASSFSQTSPLHF
NA	TRBV5-4	TRBJ2-1	TRBD1	TGTGCCAGCAGCCCGGTGGTCGGGACAGTCTACAATGAGCAGTTCTTC	CASSPVVGTVYNEQFF
NA	TRBV11-2	TRBJ1-5	NA	TGTGCCAGCAGCTTCATGGGCCAGCCCCAGCATTTT	CASSFMGQPQHF
NA	TRBV4-2	TRBJ2-3	TRBD2	TGTGCCAGCAGCCAGCTAGCGGGGGGGCCAGATACGCAGTATTTT	CASSQLAGGPDTQYF
NA	TRBV4-1	TRBJ2-2	NA	TGCGCCAGCAGCCAAGATGGTGGGGGGCTCGGCGGGGAGCTGTTTTTT	CASSQDGGGLGGELFF
NA	TRBV5-1	TRBJ1-4	NA	TGCGCCAGCAGCAGTCGTGTAAATGAAAAACTGTTTTTT	CASSSRVNEKLFF
NA	TRBV9	TRBJ2-3	NA	TGTGCCAGCAGCCATAGGGACTGGAGCACAGATACGCAGTATTTT	CASSHRDWSTDTQYF
NA	TRBV5-4	TRBJ2-7	TRBD1	TGTGCCAGCAGCTTGGACCGAGGCGCGGCCGGGACAGAGGGCCACGAGCAGTACTTC	CASSLDRGAAGTEGHEQYF
NA	TRBV9	TRBJ2-7	NA	TGTGCCAGCAGCCCCCAGCGGGGACACTACGAGCAGTACTTC	CASSPQRGHYEQYF
large	TRBV4-2	TRBJ2-1	TRBD2	TGTGCCAGCAGCCTGGAACTAGCGGGGGGATGGGAGCAGTTCTTC	CASSLELAGGWEQFF
NA	TRBV6-2/TRBV6-3	TRBJ1-5	NA	TGTGCCAGCAGTCGCGTCGTCGGCAGGGCTGGCAATCAGCCCCAGCATTTT	CASSRVVGRAGNQPQHF
few	TRBV4-1	TRBJ2-4	TRBD2	TGCGCCAGCAGCCAAGAGCTAGCGGGGGTAGCCAAAAACATTCAGTACTTC	CASSQELAGVAKNIQYF
few	TRBV6-5	TRBJ2-3	TRBD1	TGTGCCAGCAGGTCAGGACAGGGCATCACAGATACGCAGTATTTT	CASRSGQGITDTQYF
NA	TRBV24-1	TRBJ2-3	NA	TGTGCCACCAGTGATCTCTTGGGGGATACGCAGTATTTT	CATSDLLGDTQYF
NA	TRBV12-5	TRBJ2-3	TRBD2	TGTGCTAGTGGACAGGGACTAGCGGACTACACAGATACGCAGTATTTT	CASGQGLADYTDTQYF